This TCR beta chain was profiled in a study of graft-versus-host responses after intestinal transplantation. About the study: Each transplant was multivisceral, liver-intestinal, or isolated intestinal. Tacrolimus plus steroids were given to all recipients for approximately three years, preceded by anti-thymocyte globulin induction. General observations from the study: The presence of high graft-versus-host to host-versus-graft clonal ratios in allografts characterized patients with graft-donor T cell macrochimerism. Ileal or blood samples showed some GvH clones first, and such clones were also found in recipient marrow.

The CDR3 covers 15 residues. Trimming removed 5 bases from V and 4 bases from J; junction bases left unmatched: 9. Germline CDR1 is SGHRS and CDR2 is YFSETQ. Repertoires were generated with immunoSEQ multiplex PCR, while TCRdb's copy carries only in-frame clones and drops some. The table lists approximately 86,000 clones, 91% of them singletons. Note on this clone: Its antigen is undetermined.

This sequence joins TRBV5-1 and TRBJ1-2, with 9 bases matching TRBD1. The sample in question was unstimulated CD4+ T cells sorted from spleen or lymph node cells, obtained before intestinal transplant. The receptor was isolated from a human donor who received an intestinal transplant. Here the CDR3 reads CASSSYPGQGYGYTF. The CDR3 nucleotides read TGCGCCAGCAGTTCATATCCGGGACAGGGCTATGGCTACACCTTC.